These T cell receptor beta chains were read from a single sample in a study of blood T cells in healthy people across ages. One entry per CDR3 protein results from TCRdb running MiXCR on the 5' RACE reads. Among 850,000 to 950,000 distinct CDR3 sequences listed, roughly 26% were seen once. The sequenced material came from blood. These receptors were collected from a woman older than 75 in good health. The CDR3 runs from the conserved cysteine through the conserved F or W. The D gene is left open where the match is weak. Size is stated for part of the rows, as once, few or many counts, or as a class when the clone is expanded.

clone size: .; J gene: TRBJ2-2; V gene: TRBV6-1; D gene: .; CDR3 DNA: TGTGCCAGCAGGGGACCTTGGGGCGCGGGCACCGGGGAGCTGTTTTTT; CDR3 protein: CASRGPWGAGTGELFF
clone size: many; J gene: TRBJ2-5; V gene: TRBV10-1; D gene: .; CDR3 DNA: TGTGCCAGCAGCTCTTCCGGGACCCAAGAGACCCAGTACTTC; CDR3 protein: CASSSSGTQETQYF
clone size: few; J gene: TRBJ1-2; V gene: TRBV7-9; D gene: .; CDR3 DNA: TGTGCCAGCAGTCTAAGCCGGGCATCGAACTATGGCTACACCTTC; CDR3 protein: CASSLSRASNYGYTF
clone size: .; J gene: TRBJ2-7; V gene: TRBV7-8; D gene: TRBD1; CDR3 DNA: TGTGCCAGCAGCACTGAGACAGGGGACGGGCAGTACTTC; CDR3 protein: CASSTETGDGQYF
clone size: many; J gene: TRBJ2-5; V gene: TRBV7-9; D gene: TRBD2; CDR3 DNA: TGTGCCAGCAGCTTAGCTTCCTGGGGGACTAGGGGCTTGGAGACCCAGTACTTC; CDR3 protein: CASSLASWGTRGLETQYF
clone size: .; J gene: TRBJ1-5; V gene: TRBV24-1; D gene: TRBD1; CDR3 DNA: TGTGCCACCAGTGACCGGGGGACAGGCAATCAGCCCCGGCATTTT; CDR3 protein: CATSDRGTGNQPRHF
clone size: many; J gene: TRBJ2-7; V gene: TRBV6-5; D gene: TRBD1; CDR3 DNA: TGTGCCAGCAGTTACATATTCCCGGGACAGGGATCCTACGAGCAGTACTTC; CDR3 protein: CASSYIFPGQGSYEQYF
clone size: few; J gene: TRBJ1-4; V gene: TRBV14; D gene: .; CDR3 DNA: TGTGCCAGCAGCCAAAAGGAAAAACTGTTTTTT; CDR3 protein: CASSQKEKLFF
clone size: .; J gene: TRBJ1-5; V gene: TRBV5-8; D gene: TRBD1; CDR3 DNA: TGTGCCAGCAGCTTGCCTGCCGGGACAGGGGGCGAAAATCAGCCCCAGCATTTT; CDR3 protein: CASSLPAGTGGENQPQHF
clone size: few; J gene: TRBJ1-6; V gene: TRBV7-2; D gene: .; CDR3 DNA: TGTGCCAGCAGCTTAGCTGCGATCATCACCGGTTCACCCCTCCACTTT; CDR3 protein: CASSLAAIITGSPLHF
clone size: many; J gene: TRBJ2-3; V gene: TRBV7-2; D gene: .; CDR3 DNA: TGTGCCAGCAGCTTAGTCGGGATTAGCAGGAGCACAGATACGCAGTATTTT; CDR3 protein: CASSLVGISRSTDTQYF
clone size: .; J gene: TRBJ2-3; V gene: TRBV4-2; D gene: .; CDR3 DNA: TGTGCCAGCAGCCAAGGATACCGGGGGCAGTATTTT; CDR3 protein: CASSQGYRGQYF
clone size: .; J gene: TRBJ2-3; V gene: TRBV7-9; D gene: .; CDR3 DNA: TGTGCCAGCAGCTCGTTGTTGGACAGCACAGATACGCAGTATTTT; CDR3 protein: CASSSLLDSTDTQYF
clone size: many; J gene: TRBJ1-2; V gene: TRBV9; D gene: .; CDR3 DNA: TGTGCCAGCAGCGTAGCTGGAACAGCCAACTATGGCTACACCTTC; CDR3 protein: CASSVAGTANYGYTF
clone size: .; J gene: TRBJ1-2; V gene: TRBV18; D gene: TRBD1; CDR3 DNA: TGTGCCAGCCCACCAAGGACAGGGGGCGACGTCGATGGCTACACCTTC; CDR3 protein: CASPPRTGGDVDGYTF
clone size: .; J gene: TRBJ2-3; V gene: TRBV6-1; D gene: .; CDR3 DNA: TGTGCCAGCAGGGGGGTTTACACAGATACGCAGTATTTT; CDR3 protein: CASRGVYTDTQYF
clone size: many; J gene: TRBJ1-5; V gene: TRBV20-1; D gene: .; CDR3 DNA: TGCAGTGCCCCCTACCCCAGGGGCGGGGTCCATCAGCCCCAGCATTTT; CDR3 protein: CSAPYPRGGVHQPQHF
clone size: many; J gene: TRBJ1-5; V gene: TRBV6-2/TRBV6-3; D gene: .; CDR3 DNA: TGTGCCAGCAGTTCCCCCCTCCACAGACGCAATCAGCCCCAGCATTTT; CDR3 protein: CASSSPLHRRNQPQHF
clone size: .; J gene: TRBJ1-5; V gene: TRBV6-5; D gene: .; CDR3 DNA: TGTGCCAGCAGTTACTCGGCGGGTTACAATCAGCCCCAGCATTTT; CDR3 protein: CASSYSAGYNQPQHF
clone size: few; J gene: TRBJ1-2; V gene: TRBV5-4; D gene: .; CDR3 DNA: TGTGCCAGCAGCAACGATCCGGGACCCGCCCGGGGCTACACCTTC; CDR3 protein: CASSNDPGPARGYTF
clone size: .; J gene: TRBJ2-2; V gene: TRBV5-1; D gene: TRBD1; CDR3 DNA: TGCGCCAGCAGCGCGGACAGGGGAGGCGGCGGGGAGCTGTTTTTT; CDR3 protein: CASSADRGGGGELFF
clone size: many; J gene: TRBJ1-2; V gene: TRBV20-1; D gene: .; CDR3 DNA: TGCAGTGCAGACACAGGGTTACTGGGCTACACCTTC; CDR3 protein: CSADTGLLGYTF
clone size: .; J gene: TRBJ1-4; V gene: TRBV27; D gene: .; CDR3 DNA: TGTGCCAGCAGTTTATCCTGGGAGAGGGAAAAACTGTTTTTT; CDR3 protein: CASSLSWEREKLFF
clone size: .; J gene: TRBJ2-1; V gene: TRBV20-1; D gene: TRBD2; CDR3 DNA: TGCAGTGCTTCGCCTAGCGGATACAATGAGCAGTTCTTC; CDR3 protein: CSASPSGYNEQFF
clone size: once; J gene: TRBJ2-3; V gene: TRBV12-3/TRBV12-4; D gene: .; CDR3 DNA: TGTGCCAGCAGTTTAGGGACAGTGAGCACAGATACGGAATATTTT; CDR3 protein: CASSLGTVSTDTEYF
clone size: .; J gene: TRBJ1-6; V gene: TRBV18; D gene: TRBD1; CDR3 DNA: TGTGCCAGCTCACCAGGACAGGGGAAATCCCTCCACTTT; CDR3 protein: CASSPGQGKSLHF
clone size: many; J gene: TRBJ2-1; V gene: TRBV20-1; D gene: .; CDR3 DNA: TGCAGTGCCCACGGGACCTCATACAATGAGCAGTTCTTC; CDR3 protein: CSAHGTSYNEQFF
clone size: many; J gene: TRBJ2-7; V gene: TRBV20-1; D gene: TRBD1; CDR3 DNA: TGCAGTGCTATGGGACAGGGGAATTACGAGCAGTACTTC; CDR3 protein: CSAMGQGNYEQYF
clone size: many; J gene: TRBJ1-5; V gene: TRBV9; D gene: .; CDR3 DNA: TGTGCCAGCAGCGTGCAAGGGGATGGCAATCAGCCCCAGCATTTT; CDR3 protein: CASSVQGDGNQPQHF
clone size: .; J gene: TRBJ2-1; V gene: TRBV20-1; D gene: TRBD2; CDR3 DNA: TGCAGTGCCGCACTAGCGGGGGAACACAATGAGCAGTTCTTC; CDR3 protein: CSAALAGEHNEQFF
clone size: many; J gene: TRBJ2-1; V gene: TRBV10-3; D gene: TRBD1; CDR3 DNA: TGTGCCATCAGTGTTAACCTAGGACAGGGGAATGAGCAGTTCTTC; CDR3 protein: CAISVNLGQGNEQFF
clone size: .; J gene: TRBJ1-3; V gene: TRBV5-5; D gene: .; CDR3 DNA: TGTGCCAGCAGCTCACCCGGTACCATATATTTT; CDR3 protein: CASSSPGTIYF
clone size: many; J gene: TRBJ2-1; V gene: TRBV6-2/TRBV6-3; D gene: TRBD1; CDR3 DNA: TGTGCCAGCAGTTACTTGCAGGGGGCTACCTACAATGAGCAGTTCTTC; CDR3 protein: CASSYLQGATYNEQFF
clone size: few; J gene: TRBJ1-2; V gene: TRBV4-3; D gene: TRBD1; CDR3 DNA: TGCGCCAGCAGCCAGGCCTGGGACAGTACCTATGGCTACACCTTC; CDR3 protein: CASSQAWDSTYGYTF
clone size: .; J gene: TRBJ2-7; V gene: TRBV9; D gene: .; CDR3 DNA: TGTGCCAGCAGCGGCAGACAGTCCTACGAGCAGTACTTC; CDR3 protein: CASSGRQSYEQYF
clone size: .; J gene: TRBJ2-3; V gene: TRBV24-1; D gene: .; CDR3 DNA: TGTGCCACCAGTGGTAACCCCAGGGCTTCGCAGTATTTT; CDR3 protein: CATSGNPRASQYF
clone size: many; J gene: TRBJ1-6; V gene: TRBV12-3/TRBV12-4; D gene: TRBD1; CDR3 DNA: TGTGCCAGCAGTCCCACAGGGGGCGGAAATTCACCCCTCCACTTT; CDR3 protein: CASSPTGGGNSPLHF
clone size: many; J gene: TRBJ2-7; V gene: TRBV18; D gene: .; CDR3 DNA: TGTGCCAGCAGCCCCTCAAGCTCCTACGAGCAGTACTTC; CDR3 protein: CASSPSSSYEQYF
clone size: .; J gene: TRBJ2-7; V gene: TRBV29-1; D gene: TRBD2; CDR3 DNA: TGCAGCGTTGAAGACCCCATCCCGGGACTAGCGGGTTACTACGAGCAGTACTTC; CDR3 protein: CSVEDPIPGLAGYYEQYF
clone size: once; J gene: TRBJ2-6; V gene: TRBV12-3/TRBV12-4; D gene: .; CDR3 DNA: TGTGCCAGCAGCCTTAAGGGGCCCGGCCCCTCTGGGGCCAACGTCCTGACTTTC; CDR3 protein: CASSLKGPGPSGANVLTF
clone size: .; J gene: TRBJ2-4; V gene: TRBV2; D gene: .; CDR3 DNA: TGTGCCAGCAGTTATTTATTCCGGGACCGAAGGGTGGAAAACATTCAGTACTTC; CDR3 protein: CASSYLFRDRRVENIQYF
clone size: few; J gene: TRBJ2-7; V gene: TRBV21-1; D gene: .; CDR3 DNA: TGTGCCAGCAGCAAACGTCTCGGGGGGCTACACTACGAGCAGTACTTC; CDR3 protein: CASSKRLGGLHYEQYF
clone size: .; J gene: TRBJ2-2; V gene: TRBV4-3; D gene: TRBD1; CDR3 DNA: TGCGCCAGCAGCTACCGGGACAGGGAGGCCGGGGAGCTGTTTTTT; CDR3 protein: CASSYRDREAGELFF
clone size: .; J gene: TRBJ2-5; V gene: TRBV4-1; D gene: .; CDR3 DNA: TGCGCCAGCAGCGTCGGGGCTCCCGAAGTGGAGACCCAGTACTTC; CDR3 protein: CASSVGAPEVETQYF
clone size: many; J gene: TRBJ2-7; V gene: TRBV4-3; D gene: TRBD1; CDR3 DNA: TGCGCCAGCAGCCAAGCGGGACAGGGGTCTTACGAGCAGTACTTC; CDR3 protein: CASSQAGQGSYEQYF